The clone carrying this T cell receptor beta chain was observed a handful of times. These data come from a study of blood T cell repertoires in COVID-19. Study information: Samples taken during acute and convalescent COVID-19 were collected in the United States, Italy and Spain. T cells, B-cell-depleted T cells, or PBMCs supplied cDNA or gDNA.

Germline CDR1 is SGHAT and CDR2 is FQNNGV. CDR3 size: 15 residues. V lost 1 base, J lost 5 bases, and 11 bases lay in between. Original processing notes: Reference gene primer amplification in the assay estimated nucleated cell counts. The table came from immunoSEQ multiplex PCR; TCRdb's copy has only in-frame clones and leaves some out. V and J calls and clone size follow that table, whereas D and trimming were derived from the DNA. The top ten clones hold 4.5% to 6% of a sample with roughly 260,000 clones, approximately 86% of them seen once. Sequencing was carried out using peripheral blood. The chain combines TRBV11-2 with TRBJ2-2; no clear D gene. The receptor's source is a woman older than 75 with active or convalescent COVID-19. The CDR3 DNA reads as TGTGCCAGCAGCTTAGCAGGTCCAATGACCGGGGAGCTGTTTTTT. It is translated as CASSLAGPMTGELFF.